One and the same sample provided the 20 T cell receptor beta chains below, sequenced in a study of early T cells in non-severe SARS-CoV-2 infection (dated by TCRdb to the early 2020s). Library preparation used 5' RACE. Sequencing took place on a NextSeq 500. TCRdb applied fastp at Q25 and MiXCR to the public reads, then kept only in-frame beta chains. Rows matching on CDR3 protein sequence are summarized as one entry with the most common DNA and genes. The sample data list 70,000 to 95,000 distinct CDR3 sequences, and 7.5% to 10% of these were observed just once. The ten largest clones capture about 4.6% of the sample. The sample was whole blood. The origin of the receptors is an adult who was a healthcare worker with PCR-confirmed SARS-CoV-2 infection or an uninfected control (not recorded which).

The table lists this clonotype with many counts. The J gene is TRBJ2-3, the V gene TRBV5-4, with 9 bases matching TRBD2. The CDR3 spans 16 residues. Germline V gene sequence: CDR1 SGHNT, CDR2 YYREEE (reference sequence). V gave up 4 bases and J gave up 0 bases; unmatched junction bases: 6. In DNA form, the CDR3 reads TGTGCCAGCAGCCTGCGACTAGCGGCTAGCACAGATACGCAGTATTTT. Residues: CASSLRLAASTDTQYF.

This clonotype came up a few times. This CDR3 is CATSDWNHRDLFNQPQHF. The CDR3 nucleotides read TGTGCCACCAGTGATTGGAACCACAGGGACTTATTTAATCAGCCCCAGCATTTT. V and J are TRBV24-1 and TRBJ1-5, with D maybe TRBD1 (6 bases). V was shortened by 2 bases and J by 4 bases, with 20 bases between the two germline ends. Germline CDR1 and CDR2: KGHDR and SFDVKD. The CDR3 is 18 residues long.

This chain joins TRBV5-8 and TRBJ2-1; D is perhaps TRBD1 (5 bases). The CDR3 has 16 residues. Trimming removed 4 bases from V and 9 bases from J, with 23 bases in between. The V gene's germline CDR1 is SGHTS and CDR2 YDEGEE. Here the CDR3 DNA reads TGTGCCAGCAGCCCCAAGGGAAGGGGCGCTAGAAGTGAGCAGTTCTTC. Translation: CASSPKGRGARSEQFF.

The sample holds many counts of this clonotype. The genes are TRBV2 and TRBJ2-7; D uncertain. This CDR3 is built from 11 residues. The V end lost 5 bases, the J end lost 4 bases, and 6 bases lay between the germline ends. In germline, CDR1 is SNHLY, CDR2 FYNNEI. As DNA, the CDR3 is TGTGCCAGCAGTCTACTATACGAGCAGTACTTC. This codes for CASSLLYEQYF.

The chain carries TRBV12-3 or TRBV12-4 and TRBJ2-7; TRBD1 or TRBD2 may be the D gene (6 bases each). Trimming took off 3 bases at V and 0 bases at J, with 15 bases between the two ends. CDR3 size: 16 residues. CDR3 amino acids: CASSLVGGLNSYEQYF. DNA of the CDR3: TGTGCCAGCAGTTTGGTCGGGGGCCTGAACTCCTACGAGCAGTACTTC.

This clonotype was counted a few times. CDR3 nucleotides: TGTGCCAGCAGCTTAGAACAGAGCGGTGAGCAGTTCTTC. Translated, it gives CASSLEQSGEQFF. The chain recombines TRBV11-2 with TRBJ2-1, with D possibly matching TRBD2 (5 bases). This CDR3 spans 13 amino acids. V shed 0 bases and J shed 9 bases, with 9 bases lying between them. Germline V lookup: CDR1 SGHAT, CDR2 FQNNGV.

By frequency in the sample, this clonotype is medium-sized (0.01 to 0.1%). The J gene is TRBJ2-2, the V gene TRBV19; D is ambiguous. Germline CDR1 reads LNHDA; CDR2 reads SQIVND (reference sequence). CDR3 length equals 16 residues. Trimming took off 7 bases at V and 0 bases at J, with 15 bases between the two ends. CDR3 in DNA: TGTGCCAGTACCGGTGGAGCCGCAACGAACACCGGGGAGCTGTTTTTT. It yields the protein CASTGGAATNTGELFF.

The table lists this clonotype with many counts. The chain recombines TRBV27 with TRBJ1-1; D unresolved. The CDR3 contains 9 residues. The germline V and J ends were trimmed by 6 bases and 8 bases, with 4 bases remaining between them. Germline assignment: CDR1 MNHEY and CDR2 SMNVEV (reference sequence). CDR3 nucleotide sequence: TGTGCCAGCAGGGGAGAAGCTTTCTTT. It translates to CASRGEAFF.

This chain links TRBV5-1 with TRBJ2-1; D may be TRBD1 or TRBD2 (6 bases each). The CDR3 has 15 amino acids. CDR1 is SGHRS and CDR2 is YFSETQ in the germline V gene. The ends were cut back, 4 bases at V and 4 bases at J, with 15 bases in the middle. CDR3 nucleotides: TGCGCCAGCAGCCGGGCCGGGGGCGGATACAATGAGCAGTTCTTC. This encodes CASSRAGGGYNEQFF.

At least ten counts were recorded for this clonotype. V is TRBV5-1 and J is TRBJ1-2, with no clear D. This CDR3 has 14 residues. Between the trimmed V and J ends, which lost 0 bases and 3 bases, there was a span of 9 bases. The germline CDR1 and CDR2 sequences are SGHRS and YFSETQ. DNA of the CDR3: TGCGCCAGCAGCTTGGGGGTCTCAGACTATGGCTACACCTTC. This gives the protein CASSLGVSDYGYTF.

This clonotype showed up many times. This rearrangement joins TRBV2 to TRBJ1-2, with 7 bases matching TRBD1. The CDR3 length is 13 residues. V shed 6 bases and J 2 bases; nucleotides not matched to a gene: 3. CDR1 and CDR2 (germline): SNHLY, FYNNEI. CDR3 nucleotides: TGTGCCAGCAGCAAGGACAGGAACTATGGCTACACCTTC. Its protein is CASSKDRNYGYTF. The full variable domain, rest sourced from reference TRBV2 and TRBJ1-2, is EPEVTQTPSHQVTQMGQEVILRCVPISNHLYFYWYRQILGQKVEFLVSFYNNEISEKSEIFDDQFSVERPDGSNFTLKIRSTKLEDSAMYFCASSKDRNYGYTFGSGTRLTVV.

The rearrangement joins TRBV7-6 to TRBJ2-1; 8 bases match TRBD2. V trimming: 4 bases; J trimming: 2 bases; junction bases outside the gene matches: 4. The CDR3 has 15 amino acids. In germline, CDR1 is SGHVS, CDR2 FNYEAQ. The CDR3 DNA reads TGTGCCAGCAGCTCCCGGGAGGGCCCCTACAATGAGCAGTTCTTC. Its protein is CASSSREGPYNEQFF.

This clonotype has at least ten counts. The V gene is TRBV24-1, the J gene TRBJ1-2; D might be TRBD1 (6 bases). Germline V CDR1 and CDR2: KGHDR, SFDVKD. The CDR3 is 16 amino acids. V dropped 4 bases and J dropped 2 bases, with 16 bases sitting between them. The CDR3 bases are TGTGCCACCAGTGACCCAGTCACTCAGGGGAACTATGGCTACACCTTC. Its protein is CATSDPVTQGNYGYTF.

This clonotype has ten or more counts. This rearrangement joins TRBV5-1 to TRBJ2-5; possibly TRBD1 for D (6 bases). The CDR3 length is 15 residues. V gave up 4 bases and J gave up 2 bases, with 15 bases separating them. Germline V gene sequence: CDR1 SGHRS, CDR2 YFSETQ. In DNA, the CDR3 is TGCGCCAGCAGCCCGGGTACCGGACAGCAAGAGACCCAGTACTTC. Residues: CASSPGTGQQETQYF. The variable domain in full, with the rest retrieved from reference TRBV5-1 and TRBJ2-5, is KAGVTQTPRYLIKTRGQQVTLSCSPISGHRSVSWYQQTPGQGLQFLFEYFSETQRNKGNFPGRFSGRQFSNSRSEMNVSTLELGDSALYLCASSPGTGQQETQYFGPGTRLLVL.

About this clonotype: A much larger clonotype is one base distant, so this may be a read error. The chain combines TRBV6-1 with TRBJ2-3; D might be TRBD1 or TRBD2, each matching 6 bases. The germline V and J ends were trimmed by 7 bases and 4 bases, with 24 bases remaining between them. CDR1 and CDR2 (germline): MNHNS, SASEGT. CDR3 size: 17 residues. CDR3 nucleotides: TGTGCCAGCATGGTTCGGGTTACGGGGGCAGGATCAGATACGCAGTATTTT. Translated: CASMVRVTGAGSDTQYF.

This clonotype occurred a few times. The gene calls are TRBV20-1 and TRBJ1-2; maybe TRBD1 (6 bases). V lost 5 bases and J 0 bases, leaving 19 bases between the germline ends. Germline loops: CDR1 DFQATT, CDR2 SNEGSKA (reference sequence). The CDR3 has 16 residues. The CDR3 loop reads CSAWDNSNPANYGYTF. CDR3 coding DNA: TGCAGTGCTTGGGACAACTCCAACCCCGCTAACTATGGCTACACCTTC.

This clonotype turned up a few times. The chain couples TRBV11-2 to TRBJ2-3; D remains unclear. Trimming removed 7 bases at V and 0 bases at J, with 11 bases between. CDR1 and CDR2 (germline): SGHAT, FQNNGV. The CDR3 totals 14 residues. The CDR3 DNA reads TGTGCCAGCACCGGCCCATCTAGCACAGATACGCAGTATTTT. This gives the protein CASTGPSSTDTQYF.

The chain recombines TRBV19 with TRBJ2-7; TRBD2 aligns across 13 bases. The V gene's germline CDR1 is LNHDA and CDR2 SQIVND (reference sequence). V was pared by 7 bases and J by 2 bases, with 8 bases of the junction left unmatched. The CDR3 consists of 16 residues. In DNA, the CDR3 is TGTGCCAGTACCTCGGGACTAGCGGGAACTACCTACGAGCAGTACTTC. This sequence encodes CASTSGLAGTTYEQYF.

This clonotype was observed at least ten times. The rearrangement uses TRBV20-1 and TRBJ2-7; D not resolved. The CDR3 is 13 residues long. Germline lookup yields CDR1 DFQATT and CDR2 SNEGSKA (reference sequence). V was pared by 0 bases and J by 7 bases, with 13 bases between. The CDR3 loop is CSARDPFGGEQYF. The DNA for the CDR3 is TGCAGTGCTAGAGATCCGTTCGGTGGGGAGCAGTACTTC.

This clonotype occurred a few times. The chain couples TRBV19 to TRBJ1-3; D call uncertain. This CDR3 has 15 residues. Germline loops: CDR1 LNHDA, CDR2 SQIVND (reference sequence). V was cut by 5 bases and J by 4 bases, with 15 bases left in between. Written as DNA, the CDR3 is TGTGCCAGTAGTTCCCTGCGGGCCCGCGGAAACACCATATATTTT. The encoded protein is CASSSLRARGNTIYF.